This T cell receptor (beta chain) was retrieved from a study of blood T cell repertoires in COVID-19. Profiling relied on immunoSEQ multiplex PCR, and the TCRdb table lists in-frame clones only, not all of them. The table shows roughly 250,000 clones, with roughly 87% occurring only once. The CDR3 totals 15 residues. The V end was cut by 7 bases, the J end by 2 bases, with 17 bases between. Per germline, CDR1 SEHNR and CDR2 FQNEAQ (reference sequence). The origin of this receptor is a woman aged 25 to 39 with acute COVID-19. The sequenced sample consisted of PBMCs or T cells enriched from blood (not recorded which). The chain is built from TRBV7-9 and TRBJ1-2, with D unresolved. The CDR3 loop reads CASTSSRVLNYGYTF. The CDR3 coding sequence is TGTGCCAGCACCTCGTCGAGGGTTCTGAACTATGGCTACACCTTC.